These 26 T cell receptor beta chains were sequenced from one sample in a study of blood T cell repertoires in COVID-19 (dated by TCRdb to between 2020 and 2021). The method was the immunoSEQ multiplex PCR assay. The source is immuneACCESS, and TCRdb retained only in-frame sequences with V and J called. Part of the clones is not carried over; for the studies checked, unresolved V genes explain less than half of this, and the remainder is unexplained. The sample has about 170,000 clones on record, under 90% of them singletons. Around 13% of the sample comes from the top ten. The sequencing sample was made of peripheral blood. The receptors were sampled from a woman in her 70s with COVID-19, enrolled during active disease.

This chain connects TRBV5-4 to TRBJ2-3; D is ambiguous. Germline V CDR1 and CDR2: SGHNT, YYREEE (reference sequence). CDR3 size: 13 residues. The V end lost 0 bases, the J end lost 6 bases, and 8 bases lay between the germline ends. Here the CDR3 DNA reads TGTGCCAGCAGCTTGGCCTTGTCCGATACGCAGTATTTT. Encoded protein: CASSLALSDTQYF.

This clone was counted between two and nine times. This chain joins TRBV6-5 and TRBJ1-2; 7 positions agree with TRBD1. The CDR3 is 12 residues long. The J segment lost 5 bases and the V segment lost 6 bases, leaving 3 bases of the junction unmatched. CDR1 and CDR2 from the germline V gene are MNHEY and SVGAGI. The CDR3 protein is CASRTGPYGYTF. The DNA for the CDR3 is TGTGCCAGCAGGACAGGGCCTTATGGCTACACCTTC.

The genes are TRBV29-1 and TRBJ2-7; TRBD1 matches at 10 bases. The trim removed 6 bases at V and 4 bases at J, leaving 6 bases unmatched. Germline V gene data show CDR1 as SQVTM and CDR2 as ANQGSEA. The CDR3 is made up of 13 amino acids. As DNA, the CDR3 is TGCAGCGTGTCCGGGACAGGGGTTTACGAGCAGTACTTC. This encodes CSVSGTGVYEQYF.

This CDR3 is CASSLLSGVTEAFF. CDR3 DNA sequence: TGTGCCAGCAGTTTATTATCGGGAGTCACTGAAGCTTTCTTT. The V and J genes are TRBV28 and TRBJ1-1, with no clear D. Per the germline V gene, CDR1 is MDHEN and CDR2 is SYDVKM. The CDR3 covers 14 residues. The V and J ends lost 1 base and 4 bases respectively, with 10 bases between them.

This chain links TRBV20-1 with TRBJ2-5, with 7 bases identical to TRBD2. Trimming removed 3 bases from V and 2 bases from J; junction bases left unmatched: 6. The CDR3 covers 14 residues. Germline-derived CDR1 and CDR2 are DFQATT and SNEGSKA (reference sequence). Here the CDR3 reads CSASRGVKQETQYF. The DNA of the CDR3 is TGCAGTGCTAGTCGGGGGGTCAAACAAGAGACCCAGTACTTC.

This clone was seen a few times. The chain is built from TRBV5-1 and TRBJ1-2; possible D gene TRBD1, 5 bases. The CDR3 runs 14 residues. Per germline, CDR1 SGHRS and CDR2 YFSETQ. V lost 6 bases, J lost 8 bases, and 20 bases lay in between. The CDR3 protein is CASTRGGPPEGYTF. DNA of the CDR3: TGCGCCAGCACAAGGGGCGGACCGCCCGAGGGCTACACCTTC.

The chain employs TRBV10-3 and TRBJ1-1, with unresolved D. This CDR3 region has 14 residues. In germline, CDR1 is ENHRY, CDR2 SYGVKD. Trimming stripped 2 bases from V and 4 bases from J, with 11 bases between. The CDR3 DNA sequence: TGTGCCATCAGTGAGAGGGAGGAGGGCACTGAAGCTTTCTTT. Translation gives CAISEREEGTEAFF.

This clone has only a few counts. V gene TRBV5-5 combines with J gene TRBJ1-3; D unresolved. Deletions cut 2 bases from V and 4 bases from J, with 7 bases between. Germline CDR1 reads SGHKS; CDR2 reads YYEKEE (reference sequence). The CDR3 consists of 13 residues. CDR3 coding DNA: TGTGCCAGCAGCTTTGTGCAGGGAAACACCATATATTTT. Protein sequence: CASSFVQGNTIYF.

The V and J genes are TRBV6-1 and TRBJ2-7, with D uncertain. The CDR3 has 14 residues. Trimming shortened V by 1 base and J by 7 bases, and 14 bases separated the two germline ends. CDR1 and CDR2 from the germline V gene are MNHNS and SASEGT. CDR3 residues: CASSEDGRSKEQYF. DNA for the CDR3: TGTGCCAGCAGTGAAGACGGCAGGTCGAAAGAGCAGTACTTC.

This clone was seen only a few times. The V and J genes are TRBV5-1 and TRBJ1-2; 9 bases are shared with TRBD1. V dropped 3 bases and J dropped 7; count of bases not matched to a gene: 7. Germline-derived CDR1 and CDR2 are SGHRS and YFSETQ. The CDR3 consists of 14 residues. The CDR3 region has the DNA TGCGCCAGCAGCTCGACAGGGGGGACGTTTGGCTACACCTTC. It translates to CASSSTGGTFGYTF.

The chain is built from TRBV23-1 and TRBJ2-1; the D is unclear. TRBV23-1 is flagged as an ORF with uncertain function. The CDR3 extends over 14 amino acids. Trimming pared 3 bases from V and 10 bases from J, leaving 16 bases between. CDR3 bases: TGCGCCAGCAGTCAGAGAAAGAACTACGACGAGCAGTTCTTC. Translated: CASSQRKNYDEQFF.

The chain carries TRBV11-1 and TRBJ2-3; 9 bases are a match to TRBD1. This CDR3 comprises 15 residues. V lost 5 bases and J lost 4; bases outside the gene matches: 7. The germline V gene has CDR1 SGHAT and CDR2 FQDESV (reference sequence). DNA of the CDR3: TGTGCCAGCAGCCTCACGGGACAGGGTCCAGATACGCAGTATTTT. This translates into CASSLTGQGPDTQYF.

The J gene is TRBJ2-1, the V gene TRBV5-1, with 9 nucleotides matching TRBD2. The J segment lost 14 bases and the V segment lost 0 bases, leaving 3 bases of the junction unmatched. This CDR3 comprises 12 residues. Germline values: CDR1 SGHRS, CDR2 YFSETQ. The CDR3 DNA sequence: TGCGCCAGCAGCTTGGCCGGCGGGAGGGAGTTCTTC. Protein: CASSLAGGREFF.

The count of this clone is one. The rearrangement joins TRBV28 to TRBJ2-3, with 10 bases aligning to TRBD2. Germline V gene data show CDR1 as MDHEN and CDR2 as SYDVKM. The V and J ends lost 2 bases and 1 base, in that order; junction bases with no gene match: 0. This CDR3 comprises 15 residues. The CDR3 DNA is TGTGCCAGCAGTTTAAGCGGGAGGGGCACAGATACGCAGTATTTT. This translates into CASSLSGRGTDTQYF. The entire variable domain, with the rest obtained from reference TRBV28 and TRBJ2-3, is as follows: DVKVTQSSRYLVKRTGEKVFLECVQDMDHENMFWYRQDPGLGLRLIYFSYDVKMKEKGDIPEGYSVSREKKERFSLILESASTNQTSMYLCASSLSGRGTDTQYFGPGTRLTVL.

The V and J genes are TRBV6-5 and TRBJ2-6; tentatively, D is TRBD1 (5 bases). The CDR3 contains 15 residues. The V end lost 7 bases, the J end lost 3 bases, and 13 bases lay between the germline ends. Per the germline V gene, CDR1 is MNHEY and CDR2 is SVGAGI. In DNA form, the CDR3 reads TGTGCCAGCATCCAATCAGGGTTTGGGGCCAACGTCCTGACTTTC. It specifies CASIQSGFGANVLTF.

This clone was picked up a small number of times. This chain links TRBV19 with TRBJ2-2; D not resolved. CDR3 length: 13 residues. Trimming removed 6 bases at V and 0 bases at J, with 5 bases between. Germline V gives CDR1 LNHDA, CDR2 SQIVND (reference sequence). CDR3: CASRTPNTGELFF. The CDR3 nucleotides are TGTGCCAGTAGGACACCGAACACCGGGGAGCTGTTTTTT. Full variable domain (missing parts from reference TRBV19 and TRBJ2-2): DGGITQSPKYLFRKEGQNVTLSCEQNLNHDAMYWYRQDPGQGLRLIYYSQIVNDFQKGDIAEGYSVSREKKESFPLTVTSAQKNPTAFYLCASRTPNTGELFFGEGSRLTVL.

This clone appeared once. The chain carries TRBV21-1 and TRBJ2-2; TRBD1 is the table's D call, not checked against the DNA. TRBV21-1 is labeled a pseudogene. This CDR3 has 16 residues. CDR3 region: CASSKWGRANTGELFF. As DNA, the CDR3 is TGTGCCAGCAGCAAATGGGGCAGGGCGAACACCGGGGAGCTGTTTTTT.

This chain's CDR3 is CATSARDRDYEQYF. The CDR3 DNA is TGTGCCACCAGTGCCCGGGACAGAGACTACGAGCAGTACTTC. This sequence joins TRBV24-1 and TRBJ2-7; 7 nucleotides align to TRBD1. With 5 bases clipped from V and 3 bases from J, the junction kept 6 bases outside the gene matches. The V gene's germline CDR1 is KGHDR and CDR2 SFDVKD. This CDR3 has 14 amino acids.

The rearrangement joins TRBV7-8 to TRBJ2-3; no definite D call. The CDR3 has 14 amino acids. V was pared by 4 bases and J by 6 bases, with 14 bases between. Germline-derived CDR1 and CDR2 are SGHVS and FQNEAQ. DNA for the CDR3: TGTGCCAGCAGCTACCGACTCCTATTTGATACGCAGTATTTT. Translated: CASSYRLLFDTQYF.

This clone has only a few counts. The J gene is TRBJ2-7, the V gene TRBV7-9; TRBD2 aligns across 10 bases. This CDR3 has 17 amino acids. The V and J ends lost 5 bases and 5 bases, in that order; junction bases with no gene match: 15. CDR1 SEHNR and CDR2 FQNEAQ come from the germline V gene (reference sequence). The CDR3 region is CASSRTISGRAPHEQYF. The CDR3 nucleotides are TGTGCCAGCAGCCGAACCATCAGCGGGAGGGCCCCCCACGAGCAGTACTTC.

V usage is TRBV11-2 and J usage is TRBJ1-5; TRBD1 is a possible D gene (6 bases). V was trimmed by 3 bases and J by 0 bases, leaving 9 bases between them. This CDR3 is 15 amino acids long. Germline V gives CDR1 SGHAT, CDR2 FQNNGV. The CDR3 nucleotides read TGTGCCAGCAGCTTGGACAGCTATAGCAATCAGCCCCAGCATTTT. Encoded protein: CASSLDSYSNQPQHF. Using reference TRBV11-2 and TRBJ1-5 for the parts outside the CDR3, the full variable domain is EAGVAQSPRYKIIEKRQSVAFWCNPISGHATLYWYQQILGQGPKLLIQFQNNGVVDDSQLPKDRFSAERLKGVDSTLKIQPAKLEDSAVYLCASSLDSYSNQPQHFGDGTRLSIL.

The rearrangement links TRBV24-1 to TRBJ2-3; 7 bases are shared with TRBD2. The CDR3 spans 17 residues. Germline CDR1 and CDR2: KGHDR and SFDVKD. J was trimmed by 2 bases and V by 1 base; bases with no gene match: 8. The CDR3 is CATSDLAGGELTDTQYF. The CDR3 nucleotides read TGTGCCACCAGTGATTTAGCTGGGGGGGAGCTCACAGATACGCAGTATTTT.

V and J are TRBV28 and TRBJ2-7; TRBD1 agrees at 7 bases. Unmatched junction bases numbered 11, after V lost 6 bases and J lost 6 bases. The CDR3 sequence is 14 residues long. Germline values: CDR1 MDHEN, CDR2 SYDVKM. This chain's CDR3 is CASSPTNRGSEQYV. CDR3 in DNA: TGTGCCAGCAGCCCCACCAACAGGGGATCCGAGCAGTACGTC.

Here the CDR3 reads CASSPDGSDQPQHF. The CDR3 coding sequence is TGTGCCAGCAGTCCTGACGGGTCAGATCAGCCCCAGCATTTT. The chain joins TRBV6-5 to TRBJ1-5; D is unclear. This CDR3 region has 14 residues. Deletions cut 5 bases from V and 5 bases from J, with 13 bases between. Germline CDR1 MNHEY, CDR2 SVGAGI.

This clone was seen only once. The rearrangement links TRBV9 to TRBJ2-3; TRBD2 is a possible D gene (5 bases). Germline loops: CDR1 SGDLS, CDR2 YYNGEE. There are 17 residues in the CDR3. V was clipped by 3 bases and J by 0 bases, with 17 bases between them. CDR3 protein: CASSGRNDQPSTDTQYF. CDR3 DNA: TGTGCCAGCAGCGGGAGGAATGACCAACCTAGCACAGATACGCAGTATTTT.

This rearrangement joins TRBV19 to TRBJ1-4; D perhaps matches TRBD1 (6 bases). The CDR3 sequence is 13 residues long. Germline V gene data show CDR1 as LNHDA and CDR2 as SQIVND (reference sequence). Between the trimmed V and J ends, which lost 8 bases and 7 bases, there was a span of 14 bases. The CDR3 protein is CASLQGSSEKLFF. The CDR3, as DNA: TGTGCCAGTCTACAGGGAAGTAGTGAAAAACTGTTTTTT.